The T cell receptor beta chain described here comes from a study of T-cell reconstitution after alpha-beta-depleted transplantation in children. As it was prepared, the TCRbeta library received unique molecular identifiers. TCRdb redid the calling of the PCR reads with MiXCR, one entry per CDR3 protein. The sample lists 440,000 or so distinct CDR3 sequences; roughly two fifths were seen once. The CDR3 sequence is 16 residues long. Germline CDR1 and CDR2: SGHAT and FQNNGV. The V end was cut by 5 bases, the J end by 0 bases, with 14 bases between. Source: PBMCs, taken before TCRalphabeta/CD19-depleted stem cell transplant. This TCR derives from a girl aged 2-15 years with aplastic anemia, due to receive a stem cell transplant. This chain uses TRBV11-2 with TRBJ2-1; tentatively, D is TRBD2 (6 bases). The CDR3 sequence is CASSPTGGPSYNEQFF. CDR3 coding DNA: TGTGCCAGCAGCCCCACCGGGGGACCCTCCTACAATGAGCAGTTCTTC.